Presented here are 17 T cell receptor beta chains from one specimen sequenced in a study of PD-L1 blockade in urothelial cancer. Time point: peripheral blood 6 weeks after treatment start. The table came from immunoSEQ multiplex PCR; TCRdb's copy has only in-frame clones and leaves some out. The sample lists 83,000 or so clones; less than 85% were seen once. The sample was PBMCs, taken around atezolizumab (anti-PD-L1) treatment. The receptors derive from a man in his sixties or seventies with urothelial cancer.

This chain uses TRBV7-2 with TRBJ2-2; a weak D match, TRBD2 (6 bases). In germline, CDR1 is SGHTA, CDR2 FQGNSA. V gave up 8 bases and J gave up 1 base, with 14 bases separating them. CDR3 length equals 15 residues. The CDR3 sequence: CASLTGARNTGELFF. The CDR3, as DNA: TGTGCCAGCCTTACGGGAGCAAGGAACACCGGGGAGCTGTTTTTT.

V usage is TRBV5-1 and J usage is TRBJ1-1; TRBD1 agrees at 8 bases. The CDR3 sequence is 19 residues long. Germline CDR1 and CDR2: SGHRS and YFSETQ. Trimming at V came to 0 bases and at J to 0 bases, leaving 13 bases not matched to a gene. CDR3 in DNA: TGCGCCAGCAGCTTGGCCGGGACAGGCCAGGGAAGATTGAACACTGAAGCTTTCTTT. It translates to CASSLAGTGQGRLNTEAFF.

The chain has TRBV10-1 and TRBJ2-7, with 10 bases identical to TRBD1. CDR1 WNHNN and CDR2 SYGVQD come from the germline V gene (reference sequence). This CDR3 has 17 residues. With V trimmed by 9 bases and J by 1 base, 15 bases remained unmatched. Here the CDR3 reads CASPRRGQGKKSYEQYF. The CDR3 DNA is TGCGCCAGTCCAAGGAGGGGACAGGGGAAAAAGTCCTACGAGCAGTACTTC.

The chain carries TRBV18 and TRBJ2-5, with D unclear. Germline lookup yields CDR1 KGHSH and CDR2 LQKENI. V was shortened by 5 bases and J by 3 bases, with 10 bases between the two germline ends. The CDR3 runs 13 residues. Here the CDR3 DNA reads TGTGCCAGCTCAACTACTACCGAAGAGACCCAGTACTTC. It specifies CASSTTTEETQYF.

The chain joins TRBV10-3 to TRBJ1-4, with 9 bases fitting TRBD1. Looked up from germline, CDR1 is ENHRY and CDR2 is SYGVKD. The CDR3 has 13 amino acids. Trimming cost V 10 bases and J 8 bases; bases outside gene matches: 8. CDR3 amino acids: CATGQGLREKLFF. The CDR3 DNA reads TGTGCCACCGGACAGGGGCTGAGGGAAAAACTGTTTTTT.

The rearrangement links TRBV19 to TRBJ1-1; D uncertain. V lost 3 bases, J lost 0 bases, and 20 bases lay in between. The CDR3 spans 18 residues. Germline V gives CDR1 LNHDA, CDR2 SQIVND (reference sequence). CDR3 residues: CASSIGLGRADMNTEAFF. The DNA of the CDR3 is TGTGCCAGTAGTATCGGACTGGGTCGAGCCGACATGAACACTGAAGCTTTCTTT.

The rearrangement links TRBV5-4 to TRBJ2-1; the match to TRBD2 covers 10 bases. V was pared by 2 bases and J by 8 bases, with 7 bases of the junction left unmatched. This CDR3 region has 15 residues. The germline V gene has CDR1 SGHNT and CDR2 YYREEE (reference sequence). CDR3 DNA: TGTGCCAGCAGCTTCTTTCTAGCGGGGGTGGATGAGCAGTTCTTC. Encoded protein: CASSFFLAGVDEQFF. The full variable domain, in which reference TRBV5-4 and TRBJ2-1 provide the parts outside the CDR3, is ETGVTQSPTHLIKTRGQQVTLRCSSQSGHNTVSWYQQALGQGPQFIFQYYREEENGRGNFPPRFSGLQFPNYSSELNVNALELDDSALYLCASSFFLAGVDEQFFGPGTRLTVL.

This clone was seen a few times. This chain uses TRBV5-1 with TRBJ1-1; no definite D call. Germline CDR1 is SGHRS and CDR2 is YFSETQ. CDR3 length: 14 residues. The ends were cut back, 3 bases at V and 2 bases at J, with 11 bases in the middle. This chain's CDR3 is CASSSLPGNTEAFF. The CDR3 DNA reads TGCGCCAGCAGCTCTCTCCCGGGTAACACTGAAGCTTTCTTT.

The chain has TRBV19 and TRBJ2-2, with a possible D match to TRBD2 (7 bases). Germline V gene data show CDR1 as LNHDA and CDR2 as SQIVND (reference sequence). This CDR3 is 16 amino acids long. V gave up 8 bases and J gave up 2 bases, with 18 bases separating them. The DNA of the CDR3 is TGTGCCAGTGGGGGGGGGCCCAAACAAAACACCGGGGAGCTGTTTTTT. As protein: CASGGGPKQNTGELFF.

There are a few counts of this clone. This rearrangement joins TRBV4-2 to TRBJ1-2; no clear D. Germline values: CDR1 LGHNA, CDR2 YNFKEQ. V gave up 1 base and J gave up 2 bases, with 8 bases separating them. The CDR3 covers 14 residues. The CDR3, as DNA: TGTGCCAGCAGCCAAGGTAGCACGAACTATGGCTACACCTTC. Its translation: CASSQGSTNYGYTF.

J is TRBJ1-2 and V is TRBV28; TRBD1 is a possible D gene (6 bases). The CDR3 is made up of 12 amino acids. CDR1 and CDR2 (germline): MDHEN, SYDVKM. V was cut by 8 bases and J by 4 bases, with 11 bases left in between. CDR3 sequence reads: CASATGFYGYTF. DNA of the CDR3: TGTGCCAGCGCGACAGGATTCTATGGCTACACCTTC.

This clone was observed a few times. For the CDR3, the DNA is TGTGCCAGCAGCTTTGGGCATACTAGCGGGGGGCCGGGGGAGCAGTACTTC. Protein sequence: CASSFGHTSGGPGEQYF. V gene TRBV5-4 combines with J gene TRBJ2-7; the match to TRBD2 covers 12 bases. This CDR3 contains 17 residues. The germline V gene encodes CDR1 SGHNT and CDR2 YYREEE (reference sequence). V lost 2 bases to trimming and J lost 7 bases; unmatched junction nucleotides: 13.

The rearrangement uses TRBV7-2 and TRBJ1-1; tentatively, D is TRBD1 (5 bases). The CDR3 extends over 13 amino acids. Germline V lookup: CDR1 SGHTA, CDR2 FQGNSA. Between the trimmed V and J ends, which lost 6 bases and 1 base, there was a span of 9 bases. CDR3 residues: CASRPGQNTEAFF. For the CDR3, the DNA is TGTGCCAGCAGACCTGGACAGAACACTGAAGCTTTCTTT.

The rearrangement links TRBV6-1 to TRBJ1-1; no reliable D call. V was pared by 1 base and J by 4 bases, with 16 bases between. Germline CDR1 MNHNS, CDR2 SASEGT. This CDR3 is built from 16 residues. CDR3 DNA: TGTGCCAGCAGTGAAGACGTTTGGCGAGGGTCCACTGAAGCTTTCTTT. Its protein product is CASSEDVWRGSTEAFF.

The genes are TRBV12-1 and TRBJ1-1; the table's D gene call, TRBD1, was not cross checked with the DNA. TRBV12-1 is described as a pseudogene. The CDR3 sequence is 15 residues long. The CDR3 here is CASSRIRGENTEAFF. DNA for the CDR3: TGTGCCAGCAGCCGGATAAGGGGCGAGAACACTGAAGCTTTCTTT.

The rearrangement uses TRBV7-9 and TRBJ2-2; a weak D match, TRBD2 (6 bases). The CDR3 totals 14 residues. CDR1 SEHNR and CDR2 FQNEAQ come from the germline V gene (reference sequence). V was shortened by 5 bases and J by 6 bases, with 13 bases between the two germline ends. The CDR3 sequence is CASSVGGVAGELFF. The CDR3 nucleotides are TGTGCCAGCAGCGTCGGGGGAGTCGCCGGGGAGCTGTTTTTT.

The chain employs TRBV6-5 and TRBJ2-7; D may be TRBD2 (6 bases). Per the germline V gene, CDR1 is MNHEY and CDR2 is SVGAGI. Trimming took 5 bases from V and 3 from J, leaving 11 bases between them. The CDR3 sequence is 13 residues long. CDR3 coding DNA: TGTGCCAGCAGTCCCCTGGGGGGCTACGAGCAGTACTTC. Translation gives CASSPLGGYEQYF.